Listed below are T cell receptor beta chains from one sample, sequenced in a study of T cell responses to AZD1222 COVID-19 vaccine. Repertoires were generated with immunoSEQ multiplex PCR, while TCRdb's copy carries only in-frame clones and drops some. This sample has 130,000 or so clones; less than 95% occur once, and the top ten carry roughly 7.2%. The sequencing here drew on peripheral blood, taken on day 0 of AZD1222 vaccination. The source of these receptors is an adult in good health. Each CDR3 is given with its conserved first and last residue. The D gene is left open where the match is weak. Size values are once, few and many counts, or a class for expanded clones, and some rows have none.

j_call,clone_size,v_call,d_call,cdr3_nt,cdr3_aa
TRBJ2-1,NA,TRBV7-8,TRBD2,TGTGCCAGCAGACTGACTAGCGGGGGATACAATGAGCAGTTCTTC,CASRLTSGGYNEQFF
TRBJ1-4,NA,TRBV4-1,TRBD1,TGCGCCAGCAGGCCACCGGACAGGGGGCAGGAAAAACTGTTTTTT,CASRPPDRGQEKLFF
TRBJ2-5,NA,TRBV5-4,NA,TGTGCCAGCAGCTCGGCAGGCCAAGAGACCCAGTACTTC,CASSSAGQETQYF
TRBJ1-5,NA,TRBV7-2,NA,TGTGCCAGCAGCTTACGGGGGAGCGAGCCCCAGCATTTT,CASSLRGSEPQHF
TRBJ2-1,NA,TRBV27,NA,TGTGCCAGCAGTCCGACGTGGGTCTATGAGCAGTTCTTC,CASSPTWVYEQFF
TRBJ1-5,NA,TRBV28,NA,TGTGCCAGCAGTTTCGAAGCCGGACATCAGCCCCAGCATTTT,CASSFEAGHQPQHF
TRBJ2-1,once,TRBV5-1,TRBD1,TGCGCCAGCAGCTGGGGGACGGGACAGGGGTACAATGAGCAGTTCTTC,CASSWGTGQGYNEQFF
TRBJ1-2,NA,TRBV24-1,NA,TGTGCCACCAGTGGGGCCAACGGCAGACAAGCTAACTATGGCTACACCTTC,CATSGANGRQANYGYTF
TRBJ1-5,NA,TRBV7-2,NA,TGTGCCAGCAGCCCTTCGGCCGGGATGCGTCCTCAGCCCCAGCATTTT,CASSPSAGMRPQPQHF
TRBJ2-1,once,TRBV5-6,NA,TGTGCCAGCAGCTCCATCAGGGACAATGAGCAGTTCTTC,CASSSIRDNEQFF
TRBJ1-1,NA,TRBV5-4,NA,TGTGCCAGCAGCTTGTCGCAGGCGGGGACTGAAGCTTTCTTT,CASSLSQAGTEAFF
TRBJ1-5,once,TRBV4-2,NA,TGTGCCAGCAGCCAAGATTTTACAGGTCACCAGCATTTT,CASSQDFTGHQHF
TRBJ2-6,NA,TRBV6-2/TRBV6-3,TRBD1,TGTGCCAGCAGTTGGACAGGGCTCGTATATGGGGCCAACGTCCTGACTTTC,CASSWTGLVYGANVLTF
TRBJ1-1,NA,TRBV30,NA,TGTGCCTGGAGTGTACACAGCGGTAACACTGAAGCTTTCTTT,CAWSVHSGNTEAFF
TRBJ1-3,NA,TRBV5-5,NA,TGTGCCAGCAGCCCGGACGGATGGTCTGGAAACACCATATATTTT,CASSPDGWSGNTIYF
TRBJ1-6,NA,TRBV4-1,NA,TGCGCCAGCAGCCAAGAATATGGGGCCTATTCACCCCTCCACTTT,CASSQEYGAYSPLHF
TRBJ2-1,NA,TRBV6-5,NA,TGTGCCAGCAGTTACGGTATGGGGGGTGAGCAGTTCTTC,CASSYGMGGEQFF
TRBJ1-1,once,TRBV5-1,NA,TGCGCCAGCAGCTTATCCGAGGCAGCTGAAGCTTTCTTT,CASSLSEAAEAFF
TRBJ1-4,NA,TRBV2,TRBD1,TGTGCCAGCAGCGAACCGGGACAGGGGGCAACTAATGAAAAACTGTTTTTT,CASSEPGQGATNEKLFF
TRBJ1-1,NA,TRBV4-3,NA,TGCGCCAGCAGCCAAGATCATGGGACCACTGAAGCTTTCTTT,CASSQDHGTTEAFF
TRBJ2-7,NA,TRBV6-5,TRBD1,TGTGCCAGCAGTAACAGGGGCTACGAGCAGTACTTC,CASSNRGYEQYF
TRBJ2-2,NA,TRBV30,NA,TGTGCCTGGAGTGAGACAGTCACCGGGGAGCTGTTTTTT,CAWSETVTGELFF
TRBJ1-4,NA,TRBV10-3,NA,TGTGCCATCAGTGAGTCGAACCTCTGGGGGGCAACTAATGAAAAACTGTTTTTT,CAISESNLWGATNEKLFF
TRBJ2-4,NA,TRBV9,NA,TGTGCCAGCAGCGTACTAGATCGATCGGGCATTCAGTACTTC,CASSVLDRSGIQYF
TRBJ1-2,NA,TRBV6-5,TRBD1,TGTGCCAGCAGTTCCCGGCAGGGGGGCAACTATGGCTACACCTTC,CASSSRQGGNYGYTF
TRBJ2-1,once,TRBV4-1,TRBD2,TGCGCCAGCAGCCAAGTGGCGGCTAGCGGGATACACAATGAGCAGTTCTTC,CASSQVAASGIHNEQFF
TRBJ1-1,NA,TRBV4-1,NA,TGCGCCAGCAGCCAAGCGTGGAGGGACACTGAAGCTTTCTTT,CASSQAWRDTEAFF
TRBJ2-1,NA,TRBV29-1,NA,TGCAGCGTTGGCAGGGAGTACAATGAGCAGTTCTTC,CSVGREYNEQFF
TRBJ1-4,NA,TRBV19,NA,TGTGCCAGTAGCCTGACAGGACTGACTAATGAAAAACTGTTTTTT,CASSLTGLTNEKLFF